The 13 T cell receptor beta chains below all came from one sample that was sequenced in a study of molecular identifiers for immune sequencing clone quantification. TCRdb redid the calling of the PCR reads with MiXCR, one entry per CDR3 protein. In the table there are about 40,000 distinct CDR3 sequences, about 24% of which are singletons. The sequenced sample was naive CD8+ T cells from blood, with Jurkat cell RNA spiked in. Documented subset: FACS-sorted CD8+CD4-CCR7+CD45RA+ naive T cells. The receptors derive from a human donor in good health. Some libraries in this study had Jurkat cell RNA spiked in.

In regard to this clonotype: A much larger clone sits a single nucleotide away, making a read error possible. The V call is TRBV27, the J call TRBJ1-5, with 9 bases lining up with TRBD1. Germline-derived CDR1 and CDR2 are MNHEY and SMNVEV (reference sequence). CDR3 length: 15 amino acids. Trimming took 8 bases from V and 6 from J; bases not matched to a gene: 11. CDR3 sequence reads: CASGQGQGGAQPQHF. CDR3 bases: TGTGCCAGCGGTCAGGGACAGGGTGGTGCTCAGCCCCAGCATTTT.

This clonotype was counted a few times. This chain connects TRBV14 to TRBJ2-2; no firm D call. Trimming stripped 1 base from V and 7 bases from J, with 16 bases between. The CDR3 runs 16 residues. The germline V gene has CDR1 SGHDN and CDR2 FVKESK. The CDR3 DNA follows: TGTGCCAGCAGCCAAGTTGAACTACTTGGTGTCGGGGAGCTGTTTTTT. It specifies CASSQVELLGVGELFF.

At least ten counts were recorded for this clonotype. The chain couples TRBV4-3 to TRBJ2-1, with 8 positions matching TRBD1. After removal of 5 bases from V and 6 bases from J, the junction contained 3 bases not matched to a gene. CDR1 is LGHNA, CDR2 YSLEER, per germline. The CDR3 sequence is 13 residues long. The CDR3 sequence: CASSADRVNEQFF. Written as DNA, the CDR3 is TGCGCCAGCAGCGCGGACAGGGTCAATGAGCAGTTCTTC.

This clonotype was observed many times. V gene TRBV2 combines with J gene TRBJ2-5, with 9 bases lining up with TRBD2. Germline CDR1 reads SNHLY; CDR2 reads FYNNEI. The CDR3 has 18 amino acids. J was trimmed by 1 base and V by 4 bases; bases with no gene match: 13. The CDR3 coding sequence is TGTGCCAGCAGTGGAGGGGGCCTAGCGGGATGGGGCCAAGAGACCCAGTACTTC. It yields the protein CASSGGGLAGWGQETQYF.

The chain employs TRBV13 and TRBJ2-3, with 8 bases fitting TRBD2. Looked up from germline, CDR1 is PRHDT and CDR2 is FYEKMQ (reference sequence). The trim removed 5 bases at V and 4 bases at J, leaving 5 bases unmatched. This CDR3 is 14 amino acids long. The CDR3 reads CASSHSGAADTQYF. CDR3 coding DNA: TGTGCCAGCAGCCATAGCGGGGCAGCAGATACGCAGTATTTT.

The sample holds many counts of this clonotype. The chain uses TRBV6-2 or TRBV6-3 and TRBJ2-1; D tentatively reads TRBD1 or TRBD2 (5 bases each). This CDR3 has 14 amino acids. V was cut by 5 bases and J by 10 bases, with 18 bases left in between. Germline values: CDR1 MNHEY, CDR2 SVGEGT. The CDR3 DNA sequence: TGTGCCAGCAGTCCGACGGGGACCGCAGACGAGCAGTTCTTC. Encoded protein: CASSPTGTADEQFF.

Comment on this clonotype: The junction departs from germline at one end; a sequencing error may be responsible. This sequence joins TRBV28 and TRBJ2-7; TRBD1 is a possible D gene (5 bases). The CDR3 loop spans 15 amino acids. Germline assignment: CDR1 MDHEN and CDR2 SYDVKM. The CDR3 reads CASSLLRGLEYAQSF. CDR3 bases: TGTGCCAGCAGTTTGCTAAGGGGCCTAGAGTACGCGCAGTCCTTC.

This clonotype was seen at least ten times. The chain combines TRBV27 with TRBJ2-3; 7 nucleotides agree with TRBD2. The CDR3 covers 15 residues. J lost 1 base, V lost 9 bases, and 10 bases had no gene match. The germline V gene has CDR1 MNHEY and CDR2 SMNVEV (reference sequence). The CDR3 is CASMAGVLGTDTQYF. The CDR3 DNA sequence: TGTGCCAGTATGGCGGGGGTTCTGGGCACAGATACGCAGTATTTT.

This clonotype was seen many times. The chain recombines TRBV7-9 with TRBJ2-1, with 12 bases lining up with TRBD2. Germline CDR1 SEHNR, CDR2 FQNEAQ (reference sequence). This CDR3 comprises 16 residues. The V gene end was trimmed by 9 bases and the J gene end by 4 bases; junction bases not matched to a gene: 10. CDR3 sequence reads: CARRPLAGGLYNEQFF. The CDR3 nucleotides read TGTGCCAGAAGACCTCTAGCGGGAGGGCTATACAATGAGCAGTTCTTC. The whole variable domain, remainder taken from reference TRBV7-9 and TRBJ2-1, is DTGVSQNPRHKITKRGQNVTFRCDPISEHNRLYWYRQTLGQGPEFLTYFQNEAQLEKSRLLSDRFSAERPKGSFSTLEIQRTEQGDSAMYLCARRPLAGGLYNEQFFGPGTRLTVL.

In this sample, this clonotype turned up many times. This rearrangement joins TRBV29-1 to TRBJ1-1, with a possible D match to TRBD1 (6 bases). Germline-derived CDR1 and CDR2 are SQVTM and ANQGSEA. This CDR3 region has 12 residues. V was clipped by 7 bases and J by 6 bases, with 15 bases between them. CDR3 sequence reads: CSARGAGAEAFF. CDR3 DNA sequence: TGCAGCGCCCGAGGAGCAGGGGCTGAAGCTTTCTTT. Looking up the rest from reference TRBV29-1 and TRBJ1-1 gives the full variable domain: SAVISQKPSRDICQRGTSLTIQCQVDSQVTMMFWYRQQPGQSLTLIATANQGSEATYESGFVIDKFPISRPNLTFSTLTVSNMSPEDSSIYLCSARGAGAEAFFGQGTRLTVV.

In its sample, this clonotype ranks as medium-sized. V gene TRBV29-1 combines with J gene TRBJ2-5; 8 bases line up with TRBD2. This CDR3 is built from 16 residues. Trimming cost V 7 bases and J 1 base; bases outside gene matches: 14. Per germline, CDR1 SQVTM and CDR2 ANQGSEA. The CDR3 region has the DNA TGCAGCGCCTTTTCCCCCTACACTAGCGGCCAAGAGACCCAGTACTTC. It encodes CSAFSPYTSGQETQYF.

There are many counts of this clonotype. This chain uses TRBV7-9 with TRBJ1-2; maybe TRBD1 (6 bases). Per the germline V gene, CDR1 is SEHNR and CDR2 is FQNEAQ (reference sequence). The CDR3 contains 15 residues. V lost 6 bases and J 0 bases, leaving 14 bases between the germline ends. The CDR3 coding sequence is TGTGCCAGCAGACATGGACAGAGCTCTAACTATGGCTACACCTTC. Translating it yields CASRHGQSSNYGYTF.

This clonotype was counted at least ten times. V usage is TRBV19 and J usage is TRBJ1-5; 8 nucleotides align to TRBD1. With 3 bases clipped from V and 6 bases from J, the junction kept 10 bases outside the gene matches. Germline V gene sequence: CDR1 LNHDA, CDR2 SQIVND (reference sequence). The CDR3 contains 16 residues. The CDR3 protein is CASSIGPGGLSQPQHF. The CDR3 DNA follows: TGTGCCAGTAGTATCGGCCCAGGGGGCCTGAGTCAGCCCCAGCATTTT.